What follows describes a single T cell receptor beta chain. Germline CDR1 is SEHNR and CDR2 is FQNEAQ (reference sequence). V trimming: 10 bases; J trimming: 4 bases; junction bases outside the gene matches: 8. CDR3 size: 14 residues. In the source study's methods: Quantification of nucleated cells was approximated via reference gene primer amplification. The method was immunoSEQ multiplex PCR; TCRdb's version includes in-frame clones alone and lacks a portion of them. V and J calls and clone size are given by that table; D and trimming were obtained from the DNA. This sample has fewer than 300,000 clones; about nine tenths occur once, and the top ten carry around a tenth. These data come from a study of blood T cell repertoires in COVID-19. Study as a whole: T cells, B-cell-depleted T cells, or PBMCs supplied cDNA or gDNA.

This sequence originates from a man in his forties or fifties with COVID-19, enrolled during active disease. The V gene is TRBV7-9, the J gene TRBJ2-7, with 12 bases lining up with TRBD1. Sequencing was done on a sample of peripheral blood. The CDR3 coding sequence is TGTGCCATCACGAGGGACAGGGGGCCGTACGAGCAGTACTTC. Its protein product is CAITRDRGPYEQYF.